A single sample is the source of the 11 T cell receptor beta chains below, sequenced in a study of blood T cell repertoires in COVID-19. Measured with immunoSEQ multiplex PCR; TCRdb has only the in-frame clones, and not every one. The sample carries under 450,000 clones, roughly four fifths recorded once. The sample consisted of PBMCs or T cells enriched from blood (not recorded which). These TCRs come from a woman between 50 and 59 years old who had recovered from COVID-19.

This sequence joins TRBV5-1 and TRBJ1-1; D uncertain. The CDR3 is 14 amino acids. Trimming removed 3 bases at V and 7 bases at J, with 16 bases between. The germline V gene has CDR1 SGHRS and CDR2 YFSETQ. The CDR3 nucleotides are TGCGCCAGCAGCTCCGGTGGGTCCTCTAGTGAAGCTTTCTTT. Encoded protein: CASSSGGSSSEAFF.

This chain joins TRBV30 and TRBJ1-4; D is unclear. The CDR3 loop spans 16 amino acids. Germline V gene sequence: CDR1 GTSNPN, CDR2 SVGIG (reference sequence). V lost 0 bases, J lost 8 bases, and 19 bases lay in between. Here the CDR3 DNA reads TGTGCCTGGAGTGTACTTAAGCCTAGTACTATGGAAAAACTGTTTTTT. Translating gives CAWSVLKPSTMEKLFF.

This chain connects TRBV6-2 or TRBV6-3 to TRBJ2-7; the D is unclear. CDR1 MNHEY and CDR2 SVGEGT come from the germline V gene. The CDR3 is made up of 16 amino acids. V was trimmed by 0 bases and J by 3 bases, leaving 15 bases between them. The CDR3 bases are TGTGCCAGCAGTTACTCGAGTGGATCCTACTACTACGAGCAGTACTTC. Protein: CASSYSSGSYYYEQYF.

J is TRBJ1-4 and V is TRBV2; D perhaps matches TRBD1 (6 bases). V lost 4 bases, J lost 2 bases, and 11 bases lay in between. Germline V gene lookup returns CDR1 SNHLY and CDR2 FYNNEI. CDR3 length: 15 amino acids. The CDR3 sequence: CASSGTGTTNEKLFF. CDR3 nucleotide sequence: TGTGCCAGCAGTGGCACAGGGACGACTAATGAAAAACTGTTTTTT. Complete variable domain (other parts from reference TRBV2 and TRBJ1-4): EPEVTQTPSHQVTQMGQEVILRCVPISNHLYFYWYRQILGQKVEFLVSFYNNEISEKSEIFDDQFSVERPDGSNFTLKIRSTKLEDSAMYFCASSGTGTTNEKLFFGSGTQLSVL.

This clone has only one observation. J is TRBJ1-6 and V is TRBV19, with D unclear. Germline CDR1 is LNHDA and CDR2 is SQIVND (reference sequence). The CDR3 runs to 21 residues. Trimming took off 0 bases at V and 7 bases at J, with 28 bases between the two ends. CDR3 nucleotides: TGTGCCAGTAGTATAGATCTATCGGGCAGCGGAGTATACCCTGTCAATTCACCCCTCCACTTT. It codes for CASSIDLSGSGVYPVNSPLHF.

The chain carries TRBV5-4 and TRBJ2-5; TRBD1 might be the D (5 bases). Germline V gene data show CDR1 as SGHNT and CDR2 as YYREEE (reference sequence). The CDR3 consists of 15 residues. V was clipped by 4 bases and J by 0 bases, with 13 bases between them. The DNA of the CDR3 is TGTGCCAGCAGCGGATCTCAGGGTTACCAAGAGACCCAGTACTTC. Translated, it gives CASSGSQGYQETQYF.

The chain recombines TRBV5-5 with TRBJ2-5, with D unresolved. Germline CDR1 and CDR2: SGHKS and YYEKEE (reference sequence). CDR3 size: 14 residues. V dropped 0 bases and J dropped 4 bases, with 10 bases sitting between them. The CDR3 DNA is TGTGCCAGCAGCTTGGTAGGAGTTACAGAGACCCAGTACTTC. This sequence encodes CASSLVGVTETQYF.

The V call is TRBV11-3, the J call TRBJ2-2, with 8 bases matching TRBD1. V was clipped by 0 bases and J by 4 bases; unmatched bases: 7. The germline V gene encodes CDR1 SGHNT and CDR2 YENEEA. CDR3 length: 17 amino acids. The CDR3 nucleotides read TGTGCCAGCAGCTTAGACCCAGGGGGCGATGGCACCGGGGAGCTGTTTTTT. Translated: CASSLDPGGDGTGELFF. The complete variable domain, with remaining parts taken from reference TRBV11-3 and TRBJ2-2, reads EAGVVQSPRYKIIEKKQPVAFWCNPISGHNTLYWYLQNLGQGPELLIRYENEEAVDDSQLPKDRFSAERLKGVDSTLKIQPAELGDSAVYLCASSLDPGGDGTGELFFGEGSRLTVL.

The chain employs TRBV5-4 and TRBJ2-1; tentatively, D is TRBD1 (5 bases). V lost 1 base and J lost 7, with 9 bases in between. The germline gives CDR1 SGHNT, CDR2 YYREEE (reference sequence). This CDR3 is 13 amino acids long. CDR3 region: CASSLTQGNEQFF. Here the CDR3 DNA reads TGTGCCAGCAGCTTGACCCAGGGTAATGAGCAGTTCTTC.

The chain couples TRBV9 to TRBJ2-3; possible D gene TRBD1, 6 bases. Per germline, CDR1 SGDLS and CDR2 YYNGEE. Between the trimmed V and J ends, which lost 4 bases and 6 bases, there was a span of 15 bases. The CDR3 sequence is 14 residues long. This chain's CDR3 is CASSLRQVVDTQYF. The CDR3 coding sequence is TGTGCCAGCAGCCTAAGACAGGTTGTCGATACGCAGTATTTT. The complete variable domain, with remaining parts taken from reference TRBV9 and TRBJ2-3, reads DSGVTQTPKHLITATGQRVTLRCSPRSGDLSVYWYQQSLDQGLQFLIQYYNGEERAKGNILERFSAQQFPDLHSELNLSSLELGDSALYFCASSLRQVVDTQYFGPGTRLTVL.

This clone was found once. The gene calls are TRBV7-3 and TRBJ1-3; 8 bases fit TRBD1. The CDR3 sequence is 22 residues long. Unmatched junction bases numbered 20, after V lost 1 base and J lost 0 bases. Germline-derived CDR1 and CDR2 are SGHTA and FQGTGA. DNA of the CDR3: TGTGCCAGCAGCTTAAATATCCTTGGACAGGGCTCGAAGTTCGTCTCTGGAAACACCATATATTTT. Protein product: CASSLNILGQGSKFVSGNTIYF. The variable domain in full, completed from reference TRBV7-3 and TRBJ1-3, reads GAGVSQTPSNKVTEKGKYVELRCDPISGHTALYWYRQSLGQGPEFLIYFQGTGAADDSGLPNDRFFAVRPEGSVSTLKIQRTERGDSAVYLCASSLNILGQGSKFVSGNTIYFGEGSWLTVV.